This T cell receptor (beta chain) was captured by sequencing in a study of blood T cell repertoires in COVID-19. Participants were aged about 18 to 95 years, lived in 20 to 30 US areas, and enrolled virtually. Researchers sorted participants into cohorts using their self-reported clinical history. Authors' methods: Reference gene primers were amplified, and this amplification served to estimate nucleated cell counts. Libraries were prepared by immunoSEQ multiplex PCR; TCRdb keeps only in-frame clonotypes and omits some of them. For V, J and clone size, that table is used; D and trimming come from the DNA. The sample contains roughly 360,000 clones, 75% to 90% of which appear only once. CDR1 and CDR2 from the germline V gene are LGHDT and YNNKEL (reference sequence). The CDR3 consists of 15 residues. V was pared by 2 bases and J by 5 bases, with 5 bases of the junction left unmatched.

The sequencing sample was made of PBMCs or T cells enriched from blood (not recorded which). The chain carries TRBV3-1 (or the pseudogene TRBV3-2) and TRBJ1-4, with 7 nucleotides matching TRBD1. The TCR was taken from a woman aged 45-59 years who had recovered from COVID-19. The CDR3 nucleotides are TGTGCCAGCAGCCAAAGAGGGGGCGCAAATGAAAAACTGTTTTTT. It specifies CASSQRGGANEKLFF.